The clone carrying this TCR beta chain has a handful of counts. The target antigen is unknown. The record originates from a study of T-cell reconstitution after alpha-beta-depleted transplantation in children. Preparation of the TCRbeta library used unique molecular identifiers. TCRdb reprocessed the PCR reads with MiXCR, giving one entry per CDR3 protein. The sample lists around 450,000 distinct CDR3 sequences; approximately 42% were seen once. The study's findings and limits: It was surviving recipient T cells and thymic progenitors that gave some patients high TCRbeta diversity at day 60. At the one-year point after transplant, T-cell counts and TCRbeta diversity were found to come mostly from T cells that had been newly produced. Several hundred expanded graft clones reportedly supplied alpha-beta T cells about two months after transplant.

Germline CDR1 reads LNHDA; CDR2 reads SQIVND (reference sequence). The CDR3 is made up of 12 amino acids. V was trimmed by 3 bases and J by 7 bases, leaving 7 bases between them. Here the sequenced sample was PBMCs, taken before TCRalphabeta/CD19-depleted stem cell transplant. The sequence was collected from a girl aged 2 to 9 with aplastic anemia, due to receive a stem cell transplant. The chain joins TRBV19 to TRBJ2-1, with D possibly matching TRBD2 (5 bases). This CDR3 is CASSMDWNEQFF. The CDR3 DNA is TGTGCCAGTAGTATGGACTGGAATGAGCAGTTCTTC.